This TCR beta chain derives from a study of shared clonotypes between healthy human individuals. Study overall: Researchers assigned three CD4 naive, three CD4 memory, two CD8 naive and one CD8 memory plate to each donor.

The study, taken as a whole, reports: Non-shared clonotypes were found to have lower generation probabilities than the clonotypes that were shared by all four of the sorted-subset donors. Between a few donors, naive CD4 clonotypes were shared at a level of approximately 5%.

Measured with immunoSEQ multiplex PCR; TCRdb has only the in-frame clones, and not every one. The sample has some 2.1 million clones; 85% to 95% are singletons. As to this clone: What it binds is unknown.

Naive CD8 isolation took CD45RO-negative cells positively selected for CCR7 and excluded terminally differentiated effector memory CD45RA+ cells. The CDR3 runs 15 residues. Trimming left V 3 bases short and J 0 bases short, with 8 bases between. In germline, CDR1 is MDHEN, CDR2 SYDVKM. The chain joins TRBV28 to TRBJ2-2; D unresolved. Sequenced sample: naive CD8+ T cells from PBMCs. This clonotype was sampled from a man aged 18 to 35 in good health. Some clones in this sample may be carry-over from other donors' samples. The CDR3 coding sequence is TGTGCCAGCAGTTTCACAACAGCGAACACCGGGGAGCTGTTTTTT. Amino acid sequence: CASSFTTANTGELFF.